The 30 T cell receptor beta chains below were found in one sample sequenced in a study of glioma-infiltrating T cells after dendritic cell vaccination. Produced via immunoSEQ multiplex PCR; TCRdb's table is partial and in-frame only. The table includes roughly 47,000 clones, 85% detected once. The sample here was blood, taken before dendritic cell vaccination. Receptors originate from a human donor with glioblastoma.

This clone was observed a single time. The chain uses TRBV2 and TRBJ2-1, with D tentatively TRBD1 (5 bases). V was clipped by 6 bases and J by 1 base, with 10 bases between them. The CDR3 has 14 amino acids. Germline CDR1 reads SNHLY; CDR2 reads FYNNEI. CDR3 protein: CASREPGSYNEQFF. CDR3 coding DNA: TGTGCCAGCAGAGAGCCAGGGTCCTACAATGAGCAGTTCTTC.

CDR3 nucleotides: TGTGCCAGCAGCCTAGGACTGGGGAGTGAGAACACTGAAGCTTTCTTT. The encoded protein is CASSLGLGSENTEAFF. The chain links TRBV7-3 to TRBJ1-1; no definite D call. With 5 bases removed from V and 1 base from J, the gap between germline ends came to 17 bases. The CDR3 has 16 residues. Germline values: CDR1 SGHTA, CDR2 FQGTGA.

Concerning this clone: A junction end diverges from the germline sequence, so it may reflect a read error. Additional DNA sequences in this sample encode the identical CDR3. The chain links TRBV6-1 to TRBJ1-6, with 7 bases identical to TRBD1. Germline lookup yields CDR1 MNHNS and CDR2 SASEGT. This CDR3 is 15 amino acids long. CDR3 residues: CASSERGQKNSPLHF. The CDR3 DNA follows: TGTGCCAGCAGTGAACGGGGACAGAAAAATTCCCCCCTCCACTTT.

The rearrangement joins TRBV27 to TRBJ2-1; TRBD2 agrees at 11 bases. Germline lookup yields CDR1 MNHEY and CDR2 SMNVEV (reference sequence). Germline trimming cut 6 bases from V and 4 bases from J; bases unmatched to any gene: 5. This CDR3 has 15 residues. CDR3 in DNA: TGTGCCAGCAGGGGTAGCGGGGGGGATTACAATGAGCAGTTCTTC. As protein: CASRGSGGDYNEQFF.

V and J are TRBV12-5 and TRBJ2-5, with 15 bases fitting TRBD2. The V gene end was trimmed by 0 bases and the J gene end by 6 bases; junction bases not matched to a gene: 5. The CDR3 sequence is 17 residues long. Germline CDR1 is LGHNT and CDR2 is FRNRAP. Here the CDR3 reads CASGLVQGLAGGQTQYF. In DNA, the CDR3 is TGTGCTAGTGGTTTGGTACAAGGACTAGCGGGAGGGCAGACCCAGTACTTC.

This chain connects TRBV9 to TRBJ2-2, with TRBD1 matching 7 bases. Trimming removed 3 bases from V and 5 bases from J; junction bases left unmatched: 4. The CDR3 length is 14 residues. Germline CDR1 is SGDLS and CDR2 is YYNGEE. This CDR3 reads CASSATGRTGELFF. DNA for the CDR3: TGTGCCAGCAGCGCGACAGGGCGGACCGGGGAGCTGTTTTTT.

The rearrangement joins TRBV4-3 to TRBJ2-1, with 9 bases lining up with TRBD2. The CDR3 contains 16 residues. Trimming at V came to 0 bases and at J to 2 bases, leaving 2 bases not matched to a gene. CDR1 is LGHNA, CDR2 YSLEER, per germline. The CDR3 loop reads CASSQEAGGAYNEQFF. As DNA, the CDR3 is TGCGCCAGCAGCCAAGAAGCGGGAGGTGCCTACAATGAGCAGTTCTTC.

This chain links TRBV14 with TRBJ2-1; the D is unclear. CDR1 and CDR2 from the germline V gene are SGHDN and FVKESK. There are 14 residues in the CDR3. The V end lost 0 bases, the J end lost 6 bases, and 9 bases lay between the germline ends. The CDR3 DNA follows: TGTGCCAGCAGCCAAGAGTGGGCGACCAATGAGCAGTTCTTC. Protein: CASSQEWATNEQFF.

This clone was seen a handful of times. The sample contains more than one DNA sequence encoding this CDR3. This chain uses TRBV5-1 with TRBJ2-5; 7 bases align to TRBD2. CDR3 length equals 14 residues. Germline V gives CDR1 SGHRS, CDR2 YFSETQ. V shed 0 bases, J shed 4 bases, and the junction held 3 bases outside the gene matches. CDR3 residues: CASSLGGRGETQYF. CDR3 coding DNA: TGCGCCAGCAGCTTGGGTGGGAGGGGAGAGACCCAGTACTTC. Full variable domain (outside the CDR3, taken from reference TRBV5-1 and TRBJ2-5): KAGVTQTPRYLIKTRGQQVTLSCSPISGHRSVSWYQQTPGQGLQFLFEYFSETQRNKGNFPGRFSGRQFSNSRSEMNVSTLELGDSALYLCASSLGGRGETQYFGPGTRLLVL.

The J gene is TRBJ2-3, the V gene TRBV28; 9 bases match TRBD2. CDR1 and CDR2 from the germline V gene are MDHEN and SYDVKM. J was trimmed by 5 bases and V by 8 bases; bases with no gene match: 17. The CDR3 is 17 amino acids. For the CDR3, the DNA is TGTGCCAGCTATCCCAGCGGTAGCGGGAGAGTCGGAGATACGCAGTATTTT. It codes for CASYPSGSGRVGDTQYF.

The V call is TRBV11-3, the J call TRBJ2-3, with 10 bases identical to TRBD2. V shed 5 bases, J shed 1 base, and the junction held 12 bases outside the gene matches. Germline values: CDR1 SGHNT, CDR2 YENEEA. The CDR3 extends over 18 amino acids. The CDR3, as DNA: TGTGCCAGCAGCCCGCGAGCGGGAGGGCTCCTCGGCACAGATACGCAGTATTTT. Translating it yields CASSPRAGGLLGTDTQYF. Based on the CDR3 plus reference TRBV11-3 and TRBJ2-3, the full variable domain is EAGVVQSPRYKIIEKKQPVAFWCNPISGHNTLYWYLQNLGQGPELLIRYENEEAVDDSQLPKDRFSAERLKGVDSTLKIQPAELGDSAVYLCASSPRAGGLLGTDTQYFGPGTRLTVL.

The chain recombines TRBV7-2 with TRBJ2-5; TRBD2 agrees at 16 bases. Looked up from germline, CDR1 is SGHTA and CDR2 is FQGNSA. The V and J ends lost 5 bases and 2 bases, in that order; junction bases with no gene match: 5. CDR3 length equals 17 residues. In DNA, the CDR3 is TGTGCCAGCAGCCGGGGACTAGCGGGAGGGCCTCAAGAGACCCAGTACTTC. As protein: CASSRGLAGGPQETQYF.

V and J are TRBV30 and TRBJ2-7; a weak D match, TRBD2 (5 bases). Germline CDR1 reads GTSNPN; CDR2 reads SVGIG (reference sequence). The V and J ends lost 7 bases and 5 bases respectively, with 12 bases between them. The CDR3 loop spans 11 amino acids. CDR3 coding DNA: TGTGCCTCGGGGTCCCGGGACGAGCAGTACTTC. Amino acid sequence: CASGSRDEQYF.

This clone was recorded a few times. The rearrangement joins TRBV14 to TRBJ1-3, with D possibly being TRBD1 (5 bases). V gave up 6 bases and J gave up 0 bases, with 9 bases separating them. Germline lookup yields CDR1 SGHDN and CDR2 FVKESK. The CDR3 runs to 14 residues. As DNA, the CDR3 is TGTGCCAGCAGGCCAGGGTACTCTGGAAACACCATATATTTT. Its protein is CASRPGYSGNTIYF.

This chain uses TRBV28 with TRBJ2-7; 9 positions match TRBD2. The CDR3 contains 14 residues. V lost 2 bases to trimming and J lost 4 bases; unmatched junction nucleotides: 3. The germline CDR1 and CDR2 sequences are MDHEN and SYDVKM. The CDR3 reads CASSLAGGQYEQYF. Here the CDR3 DNA reads TGTGCCAGCAGTTTAGCGGGAGGGCAGTACGAGCAGTACTTC.

V and J are TRBV9 and TRBJ1-1; TRBD1 might be the D (6 bases). The CDR3 covers 12 residues. V was shortened by 7 bases and J by 5 bases, with 12 bases between the two germline ends. The germline V gene has CDR1 SGDLS and CDR2 YYNGEE. The CDR3 loop is CASGAGATEAFF. In DNA, the CDR3 is TGTGCCAGCGGGGCAGGGGCTACTGAAGCTTTCTTT.

V and J are TRBV9 and TRBJ2-5, with 9 nucleotides matching TRBD2. Germline V gene sequence: CDR1 SGDLS, CDR2 YYNGEE. The ends lost 4 bases at V and 5 bases at J; junction bases unmatched: 9. This CDR3 is built from 15 residues. This CDR3 reads CASSNPRAGGETQYF. The CDR3 DNA is TGTGCCAGCAGCAACCCCCGGGCGGGGGGGGAGACCCAGTACTTC.

The chain recombines TRBV11-3 with TRBJ2-6, with 10 bases aligning to TRBD1. The V gene end was trimmed by 5 bases and the J gene end by 4 bases; junction bases not matched to a gene: 11. The CDR3 sequence is 18 residues long. Germline V gene data show CDR1 as SGHNT and CDR2 as YENEEA. CDR3 sequence reads: CASSPLDRGLRGANVLTF. In DNA form, the CDR3 reads TGTGCCAGCAGCCCTTTAGACAGGGGGCTTCGCGGGGCCAACGTCCTGACTTTC.

CDR3 in DNA: TGCAGTGCTAGGGACAGAAACATTCAGTACTTC. The encoded protein is CSARDRNIQYF. V gene TRBV20-1 combines with J gene TRBJ2-4, with D possibly matching TRBD1 (6 bases). From germline, CDR1 is DFQATT and CDR2 SNEGSKA (reference sequence). V shed 3 bases and J shed 6 bases, with 6 bases lying between them. CDR3 length: 11 amino acids.

This rearrangement joins TRBV18 to TRBJ2-5; perhaps TRBD1 as D (6 bases). CDR3 size: 14 residues. Per the germline V gene, CDR1 is KGHSH and CDR2 is LQKENI. V gave up 6 bases and J gave up 0 bases, with 11 bases separating them. The CDR3: CASSYRAYQETQYF. DNA of the CDR3: TGTGCCAGCTCCTACAGGGCCTACCAAGAGACCCAGTACTTC. Full variable domain (outside the CDR3, taken from reference TRBV18 and TRBJ2-5): NAGVMQNPRHLVRRRGQEARLRCSPMKGHSHVYWYRQLPEEGLKFMVYLQKENIIDESGMPKERFSAEFPKEGPSILRIQQVVRGDSAAYFCASSYRAYQETQYFGPGTRLLVL.

In this sample, this clone turned up once. CDR3 region: CASSLVGGRTEAFF. The CDR3 DNA follows: TGTGCCAGCAGCTTAGTGGGGGGGAGGACTGAAGCTTTCTTT. The chain joins TRBV7-2 to TRBJ1-1, with D perhaps matching TRBD1 (5 bases). CDR1 is SGHTA, CDR2 FQGNSA, per germline. V was shortened by 1 base and J by 5 bases, with 11 bases between the two germline ends. CDR3 length: 14 amino acids.

This clone was counted a few times. The chain has TRBV2 and TRBJ2-6, with 9 bases matching TRBD1. Germline trimming cut 9 bases from V and 0 bases from J; bases unmatched to any gene: 6. The CDR3 is made up of 16 amino acids. Germline assignment: CDR1 SNHLY and CDR2 FYNNEI. The CDR3: CASHGTGSSGANVLTF. DNA for the CDR3: TGTGCCAGTCACGGGACAGGGAGCTCTGGGGCCAACGTCCTGACTTTC.

The rearrangement joins TRBV5-4 to TRBJ1-2; D not resolved. Trimming shortened V by 0 bases and J by 1 base, and 7 bases separated the two germline ends. Germline V gene sequence: CDR1 SGHNT, CDR2 YYREEE (reference sequence). This CDR3 spans 14 amino acids. CDR3 DNA: TGTGCCAGCAGCTTGGCTGCGATTAACTATGGCTACACCTTC. It is translated as CASSLAAINYGYTF.

The V gene is TRBV30, the J gene TRBJ2-2; D not resolved. The CDR3 spans 13 residues. The ends were cut back, 3 bases at V and 4 bases at J, with 9 bases in the middle. Germline V CDR1 and CDR2: GTSNPN, SVGIG (reference sequence). CDR3 DNA: TGTGCCTGGAGCCTCGTAGTCACCGGGGAGCTGTTTTTT. This codes for CAWSLVVTGELFF.

The J gene is TRBJ2-7, the V gene TRBV6-5; the D is unclear. Germline V CDR1 and CDR2: MNHEY, SVGAGI. With 7 bases removed from V and 2 bases from J, the gap between germline ends came to 12 bases. The CDR3 loop spans 13 amino acids. The CDR3 spells CASTGRPAYEQYF. The CDR3 region has the DNA TGTGCCAGCACCGGCAGGCCGGCCTACGAGCAGTACTTC.

V usage is TRBV30 and J usage is TRBJ1-3; D ambiguous. The CDR3 spans 13 residues. Germline loops: CDR1 GTSNPN, CDR2 SVGIG (reference sequence). V was pared by 1 base and J by 6 bases, with 10 bases between. CDR3 nucleotides: TGTGCCTGGAGTGGAGGTCTGGAAAACACCATATATTTT. It specifies CAWSGGLENTIYF.

The chain combines TRBV4-1 with TRBJ2-5; D call uncertain. Germline values: CDR1 MGHRA, CDR2 YSYEKL. This CDR3 is built from 15 residues. V lost 1 base and J lost 5, with 14 bases in between. DNA of the CDR3: TGCGCCAGCAGCCAAGTTTATTCCGAGGCGGAGACCCAGTACTTC. It is translated as CASSQVYSEAETQYF.

CDR3 loop: CAISESKSGGDGYTF. The CDR3 nucleotides read TGTGCCATCAGTGAGTCGAAATCAGGGGGAGATGGCTACACCTTC. The chain links TRBV10-3 to TRBJ1-2, with 7 bases matching TRBD1. This CDR3 is 15 amino acids long. Germline CDR1 is ENHRY and CDR2 is SYGVKD. The J segment lost 6 bases and the V segment lost 0 bases, leaving 7 bases of the junction unmatched.

The rearrangement uses TRBV7-2 and TRBJ1-2; a possible D gene is TRBD1 (5 bases). The CDR3 covers 16 residues. The V end lost 4 bases, the J end lost 2 bases, and 17 bases lay between the germline ends. Germline assignment: CDR1 SGHTA and CDR2 FQGNSA. This CDR3 reads CASSSGGDEPNYGYTF. In DNA form, the CDR3 reads TGTGCCAGCAGCTCCGGGGGGGACGAGCCCAACTATGGCTACACCTTC.

This sequence joins TRBV10-2 and TRBJ2-3; TRBD2 might be the D (6 bases). Germline V lookup: CDR1 WSHSY, CDR2 SAAADI. The V end lost 2 bases, the J end lost 3 bases, and 6 bases lay between the germline ends. CDR3 length equals 13 residues. The CDR3 loop reads CASSERETDTQYF. As DNA, the CDR3 is TGCGCCAGCAGTGAGCGGGAGACAGATACGCAGTATTTT.